These 8 T cell receptor beta chains originate from one sample sequenced in a study of blood T cell repertoires in COVID-19. The repertoire was sequenced with immunoSEQ multiplex PCR; TCRdb's copy has only in-frame clones and lacks some. Seen here are about 200,000 clones, roughly 90% observed once, and the top ten hold around 17%. The sample taken for sequencing was peripheral blood. These TCRs come from a man aged 50 to 60 with COVID-19, enrolled during active disease.

CDR3 sequence (DNA): TGTGCCAGCAGCTTGGATCTCAGGGAAGAACGGAGCAATCAGCCCCAGCATTTT. As protein: CASSLDLREERSNQPQHF. The rearrangement joins TRBV11-3 to TRBJ1-5, with D tentatively TRBD1 (5 bases). Trimming took off 3 bases at V and 1 base at J, with 19 bases between the two ends. Germline loops: CDR1 SGHNT, CDR2 YENEEA. The CDR3 is made up of 18 amino acids.

This chain connects TRBV10-3 to TRBJ1-3, with 10 bases lining up with TRBD1. V lost 6 bases, J lost 1 base, and 9 bases stayed unmatched. The CDR3 runs 17 residues. Germline CDR1 and CDR2: ENHRY and SYGVKD. In nucleotides, the CDR3 is TGTGCCATCAGGGAAGACAGGGGGCTCATTTCTGGAAACACCATATATTTT. Protein product: CAIREDRGLISGNTIYF.

The chain recombines TRBV6-2 or TRBV6-3 with TRBJ1-2; D not certain. V was cut by 6 bases and J by 5 bases, with 16 bases left in between. This CDR3 has 14 amino acids. The germline V gene has CDR1 MNHEY and CDR2 SVGEGT. The CDR3 region is CASSLWSALYGYTF. Here the CDR3 DNA reads TGTGCCAGCAGCCTTTGGTCAGCGCTTTATGGCTACACCTTC.

Concerning this clone itself: A read error may account for a junction end that differs from germline. J is TRBJ1-5 and V is TRBV24-1; 10 positions match TRBD1. CDR3 size: 14 residues. Germline V gives CDR1 KGHDR, CDR2 SFDVKD. The CDR3 loop is CATSGQGGNQPQHF. CDR3 in DNA: TGTGCCACGAGTGGACAGGGGGGCAATCAGCCCCAGCATTTT.

A remark on this clone: Compared with germline, one end of the junction differs, possibly owing to a read error. The CDR3 nucleotides read TGTGCCAGCAGCTTGGTTTCGGGAGCTACGCTCTTC. This translates into CASSLVSGATLF. The V call is TRBV5-6, the J call TRBJ2-1; possible D gene TRBD2, 6 bases. Germline V gene data show CDR1 as SGHDT and CDR2 as YYEEEE. This CDR3 is built from 12 residues.

The chain joins TRBV6-1 to TRBJ2-5; TRBD1 agrees at 12 bases. The CDR3 is 18 residues long. Germline V gives CDR1 MNHNS, CDR2 SASEGT. V lost 1 base to trimming and J lost 5 bases; unmatched junction nucleotides: 11. CDR3 nucleotides: TGTGCCAGCAGTGAAGTGGCAGGGACAGGGGGCGCAGGGGAGACCCAGTACTTC. This sequence encodes CASSEVAGTGGAGETQYF.

The chain is built from TRBV12-3 or TRBV12-4 and TRBJ1-1, with no clear D. The CDR3 runs 12 residues. V lost 6 bases to trimming and J lost 2 bases, with 7 bases between them. In nucleotides, the CDR3 is TGTGCCAGCAGCGTTTCTAACACTGAAGCTTTCTTT. Translating it yields CASSVSNTEAFF.

The chain joins TRBV6-2 or TRBV6-3 to TRBJ2-5, with TRBD2 identical over 12 bases. The length of the CDR3 is 19 residues. V lost 0 bases to trimming and J lost 0 bases; unmatched junction nucleotides: 8. CDR1 MNHEY and CDR2 SVGEGT come from the germline V gene. The CDR3 region has the DNA TGTGCCAGCAGTTACTCTTCGCGGCTAGCGGGGGGGGACCAAGAGACCCAGTACTTC. This sequence encodes CASSYSSRLAGGDQETQYF.